The sequence of this TCR beta chain was determined in a study of T-cell reconstitution after alpha-beta-depleted transplantation in children. Germline loops: CDR1 DFQATT, CDR2 SNEGSKA (reference sequence). With V trimmed by 5 bases and J by 6 bases, 3 bases remained unmatched. This CDR3 has 13 amino acids. Overall study findings and caveats: Roughly two months post-transplant, alpha-beta T cells reportedly originated from several hundred graft clones that had expanded. It was newly produced T cells that mostly accounted for T-cell counts and diversity one year after transplant. At day 60, the high TCRbeta diversity found in some patients originated from recipient T cells and thymic progenitors that had survived.

Preparation of the TCRbeta library was carried out with unique molecular identifiers. TCRdb called the PCR reads again in MiXCR, with one record for every CDR3 protein. The data contain 140,000 to 150,000 distinct CDR3 sequences, 8.5% to 10% of them singletons. This clonotype was detected ten times or more. No antigen is known for it. The sample in question was PBMCs, mostly from graft donor cells, obtained 180 days after TCRalphabeta/CD19-depleted stem cell transplant. V is TRBV20-1 and J is TRBJ2-1; 11 bases agree with TRBD2. The sequence derives from a female patient younger than 10 who had a stem cell transplant for congenital amegakaryocytic thrombocytopenia, so the T cells may come from the graft donor. CDR3 residues: CSASSGGTNEQFF. The CDR3 coding sequence is TGCAGTGCTTCTAGCGGGGGGACCAATGAGCAGTTCTTC.